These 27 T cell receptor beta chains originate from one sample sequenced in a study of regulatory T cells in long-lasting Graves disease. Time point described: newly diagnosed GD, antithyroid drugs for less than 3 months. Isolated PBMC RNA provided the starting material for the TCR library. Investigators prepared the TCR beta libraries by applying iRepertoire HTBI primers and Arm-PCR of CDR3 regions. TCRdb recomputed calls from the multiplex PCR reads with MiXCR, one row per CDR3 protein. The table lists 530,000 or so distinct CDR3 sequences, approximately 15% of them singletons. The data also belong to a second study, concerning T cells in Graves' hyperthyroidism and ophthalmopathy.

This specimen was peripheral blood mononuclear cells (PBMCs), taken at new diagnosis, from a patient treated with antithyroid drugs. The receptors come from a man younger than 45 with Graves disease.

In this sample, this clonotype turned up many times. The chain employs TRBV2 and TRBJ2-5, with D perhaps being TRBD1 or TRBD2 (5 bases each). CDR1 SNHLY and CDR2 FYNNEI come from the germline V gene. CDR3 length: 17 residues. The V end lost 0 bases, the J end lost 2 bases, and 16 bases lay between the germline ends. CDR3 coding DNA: TGTGCCAGCAGTGAAGCGGTATCCGGGACGGTACAAGAGACCCAGTACTTC. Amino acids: CASSEAVSGTVQETQYF.

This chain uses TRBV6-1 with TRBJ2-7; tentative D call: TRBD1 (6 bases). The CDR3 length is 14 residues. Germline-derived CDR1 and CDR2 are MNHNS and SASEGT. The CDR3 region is CASPGQRTPREQYF. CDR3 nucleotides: TGTGCAAGCCCGGGACAACGCACGCCTCGGGAGCAGTACTTC.

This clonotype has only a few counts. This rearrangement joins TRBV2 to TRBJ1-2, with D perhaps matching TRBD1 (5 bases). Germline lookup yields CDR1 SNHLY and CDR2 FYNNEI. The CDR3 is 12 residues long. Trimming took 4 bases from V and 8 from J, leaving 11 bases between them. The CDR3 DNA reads TGTGCCAGCAGTGGAGCAGGGAGGGGCTACACCTTC. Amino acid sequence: CASSGAGRGYTF.

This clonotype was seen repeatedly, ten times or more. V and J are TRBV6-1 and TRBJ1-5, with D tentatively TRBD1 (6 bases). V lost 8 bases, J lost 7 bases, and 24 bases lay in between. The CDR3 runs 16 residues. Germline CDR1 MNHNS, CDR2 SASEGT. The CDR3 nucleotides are TGTGCCAGCGTAGCGGTGGGGGGCACGTCTGGGCAGCCCCAGCATTTT. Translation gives CASVAVGGTSGQPQHF.

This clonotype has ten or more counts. CDR3 in amino acids: CSASTPRNSLLSDTQYF. The CDR3, as DNA: TGCAGTGCTAGTACCCCCCGGAATAGCCTACTCTCAGATACGCAGTATTTT. The chain has TRBV20-1 and TRBJ2-3; D ambiguous. This CDR3 has 17 residues. The V and J ends lost 3 bases and 4 bases respectively, with 23 bases between them. Looked up from germline, CDR1 is DFQATT and CDR2 is SNEGSKA (reference sequence).

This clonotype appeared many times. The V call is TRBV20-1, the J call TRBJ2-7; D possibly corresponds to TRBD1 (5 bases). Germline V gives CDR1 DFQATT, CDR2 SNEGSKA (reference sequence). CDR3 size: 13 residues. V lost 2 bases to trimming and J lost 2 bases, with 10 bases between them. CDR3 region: CSARSRATYEQYF. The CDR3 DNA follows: TGCAGTGCTAGATCCAGGGCAACCTACGAGCAGTACTTC.

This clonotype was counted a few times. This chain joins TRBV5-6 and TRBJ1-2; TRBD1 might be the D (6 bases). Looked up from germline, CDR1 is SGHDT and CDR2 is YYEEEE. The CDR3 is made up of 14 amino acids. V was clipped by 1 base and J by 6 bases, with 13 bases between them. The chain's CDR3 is CASSLLLGADGYTF. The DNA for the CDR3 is TGTGCCAGCAGCTTGTTGTTGGGGGCAGATGGCTACACCTTC.

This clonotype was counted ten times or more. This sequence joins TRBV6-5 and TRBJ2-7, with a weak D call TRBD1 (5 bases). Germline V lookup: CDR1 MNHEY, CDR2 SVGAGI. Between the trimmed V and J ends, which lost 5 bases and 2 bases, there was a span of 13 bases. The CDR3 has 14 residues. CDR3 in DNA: TGTGCCAGCAGTACTCGACAGAAAACCTACGAGCAGTACTTC. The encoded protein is CASSTRQKTYEQYF.

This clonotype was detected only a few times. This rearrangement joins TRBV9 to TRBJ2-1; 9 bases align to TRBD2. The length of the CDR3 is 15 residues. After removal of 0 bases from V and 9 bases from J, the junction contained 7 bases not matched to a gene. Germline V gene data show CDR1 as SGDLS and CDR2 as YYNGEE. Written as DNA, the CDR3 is TGTGCCAGCAGCGTAGGGGGCGGGAGGGTTCGTGAGCAGTTCTTC. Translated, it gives CASSVGGGRVREQFF.

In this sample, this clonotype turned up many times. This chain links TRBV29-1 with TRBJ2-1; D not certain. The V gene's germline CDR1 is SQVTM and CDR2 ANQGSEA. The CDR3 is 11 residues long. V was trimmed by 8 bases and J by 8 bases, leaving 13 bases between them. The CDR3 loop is CSPATTDEQFF. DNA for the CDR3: TGCAGCCCCGCTACTACCGATGAGCAGTTCTTC.

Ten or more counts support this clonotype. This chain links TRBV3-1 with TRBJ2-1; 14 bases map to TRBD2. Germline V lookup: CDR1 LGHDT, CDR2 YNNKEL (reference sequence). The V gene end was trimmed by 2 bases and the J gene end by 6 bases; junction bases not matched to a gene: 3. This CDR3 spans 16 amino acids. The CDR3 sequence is CASSQPGLAGVNEQFF. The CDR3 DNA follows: TGTGCCAGCAGCCAACCGGGACTAGCGGGGGTCAATGAGCAGTTCTTC.

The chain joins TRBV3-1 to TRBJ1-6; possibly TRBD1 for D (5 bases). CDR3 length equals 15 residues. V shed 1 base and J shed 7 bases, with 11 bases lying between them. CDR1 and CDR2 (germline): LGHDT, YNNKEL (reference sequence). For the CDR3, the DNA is TGTGCCAGCAGCCAAGCGACAGTCATAAATTCACCCCTCCACTTT. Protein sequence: CASSQATVINSPLHF.

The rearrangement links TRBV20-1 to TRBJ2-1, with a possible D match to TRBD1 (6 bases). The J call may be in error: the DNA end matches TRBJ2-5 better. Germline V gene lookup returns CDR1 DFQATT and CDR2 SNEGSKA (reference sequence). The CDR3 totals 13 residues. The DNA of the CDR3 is TGCAGTTCCAATGGGGGCCGCCAAGAGACCCAGTACTTC. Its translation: CSSNGGRQETQYF.

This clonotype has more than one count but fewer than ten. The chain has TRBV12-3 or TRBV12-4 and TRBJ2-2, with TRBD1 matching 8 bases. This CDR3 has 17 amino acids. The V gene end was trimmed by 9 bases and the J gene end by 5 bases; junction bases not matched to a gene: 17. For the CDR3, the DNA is TGTGCCAGTGGACAGGGCGTTTGGGATAGCGTGACCGGGGAGCTGTTTTTT. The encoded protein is CASGQGVWDSVTGELFF.

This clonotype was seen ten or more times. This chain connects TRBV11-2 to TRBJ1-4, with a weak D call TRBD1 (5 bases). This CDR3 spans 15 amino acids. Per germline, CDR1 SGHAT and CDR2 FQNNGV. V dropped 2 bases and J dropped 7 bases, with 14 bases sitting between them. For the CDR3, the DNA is TGTGCCAGCAGCTTAACCAGGGATAGGGGTGAAAAACTGTTTTTT. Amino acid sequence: CASSLTRDRGEKLFF.

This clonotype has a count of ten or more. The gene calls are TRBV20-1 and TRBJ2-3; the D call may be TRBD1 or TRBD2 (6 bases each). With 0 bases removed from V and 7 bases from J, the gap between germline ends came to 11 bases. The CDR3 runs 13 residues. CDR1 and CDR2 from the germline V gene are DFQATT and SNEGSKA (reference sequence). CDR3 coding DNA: TGCAGTGCTAGAGAGGGGGGCTCCTATACGCAGTATTTT. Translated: CSAREGGSYTQYF.

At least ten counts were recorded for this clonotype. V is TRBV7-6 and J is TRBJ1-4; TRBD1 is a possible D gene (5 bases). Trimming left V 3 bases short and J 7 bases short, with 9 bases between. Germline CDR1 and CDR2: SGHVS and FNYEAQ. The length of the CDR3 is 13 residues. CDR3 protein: CASSLGTAEKLFF. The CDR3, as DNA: TGTGCCAGCAGCTTGGGGACGGCTGAAAAACTGTTTTTT. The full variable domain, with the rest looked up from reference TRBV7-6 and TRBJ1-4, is GAGVSQSPRYKVTKRGQDVALRCDPISGHVSLYWYRQALGQGPEFLTYFNYEAQQDKSGLPNDRFSAERPEGSISTLTIQRTEQRDSAMYRCASSLGTAEKLFFGSGTQLSVL.

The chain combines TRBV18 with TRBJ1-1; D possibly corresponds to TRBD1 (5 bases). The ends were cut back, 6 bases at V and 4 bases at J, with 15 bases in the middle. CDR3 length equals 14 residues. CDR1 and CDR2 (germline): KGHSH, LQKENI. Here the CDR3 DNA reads TGTGCCAGCTCTCCCAGCGGGGGATTCACTGAAGCTTTCTTT. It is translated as CASSPSGGFTEAFF.

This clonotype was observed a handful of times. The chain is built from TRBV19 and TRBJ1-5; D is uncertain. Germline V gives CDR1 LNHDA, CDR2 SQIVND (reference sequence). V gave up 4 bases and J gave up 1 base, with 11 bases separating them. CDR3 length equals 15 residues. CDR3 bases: TGTGCCAGTAGTAGAACTCGTTTGAGCAATCAGCCCCAGCATTTT. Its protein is CASSRTRLSNQPQHF.

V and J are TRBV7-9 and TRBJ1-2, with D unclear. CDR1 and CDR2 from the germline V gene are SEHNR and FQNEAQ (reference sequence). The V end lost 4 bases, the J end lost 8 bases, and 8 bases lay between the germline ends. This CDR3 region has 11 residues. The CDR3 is CASSSHEGYTF. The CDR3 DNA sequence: TGTGCCAGCAGCTCGCATGAGGGCTACACCTTC.

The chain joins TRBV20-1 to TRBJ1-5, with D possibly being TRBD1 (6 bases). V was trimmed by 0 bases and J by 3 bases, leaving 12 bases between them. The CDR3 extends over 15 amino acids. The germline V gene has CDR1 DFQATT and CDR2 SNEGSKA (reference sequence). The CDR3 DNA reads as TGCAGTGCTAGAGAACCGGGGGCGGCCAATCAGCCCCAGCATTTT. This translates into CSAREPGAANQPQHF.

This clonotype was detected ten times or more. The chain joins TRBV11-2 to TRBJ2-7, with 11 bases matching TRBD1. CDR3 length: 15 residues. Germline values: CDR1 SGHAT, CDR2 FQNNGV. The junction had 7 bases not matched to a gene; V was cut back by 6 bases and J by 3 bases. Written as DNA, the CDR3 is TGTGCCAGCAGTCGGACAGGGGGCTCGATCTACGAGCAGTACTTC. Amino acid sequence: CASSRTGGSIYEQYF.

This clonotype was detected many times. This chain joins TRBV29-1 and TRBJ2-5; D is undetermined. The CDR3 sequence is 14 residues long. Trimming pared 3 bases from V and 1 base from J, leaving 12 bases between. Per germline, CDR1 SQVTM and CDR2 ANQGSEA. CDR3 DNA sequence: TGCAGCGTTGATCGGAGTGGGATCCAAGAGACCCAGTACTTC. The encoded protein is CSVDRSGIQETQYF.

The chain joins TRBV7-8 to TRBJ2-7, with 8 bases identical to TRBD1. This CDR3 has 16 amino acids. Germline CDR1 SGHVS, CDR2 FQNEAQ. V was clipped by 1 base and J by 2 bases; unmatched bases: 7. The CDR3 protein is CASSLESGTGTYEQYF. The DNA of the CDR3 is TGTGCCAGCAGCTTAGAGTCTGGGACAGGCACCTACGAGCAGTACTTC.

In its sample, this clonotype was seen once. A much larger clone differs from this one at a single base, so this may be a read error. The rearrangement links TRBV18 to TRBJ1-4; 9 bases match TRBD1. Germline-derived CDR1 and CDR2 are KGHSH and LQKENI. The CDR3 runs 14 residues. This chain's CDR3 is CASSPDRGSENLFF. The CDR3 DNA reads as TGTGCCAGCTCACCTGACAGGGGGAGTGAAAATCTGTTTTTT.

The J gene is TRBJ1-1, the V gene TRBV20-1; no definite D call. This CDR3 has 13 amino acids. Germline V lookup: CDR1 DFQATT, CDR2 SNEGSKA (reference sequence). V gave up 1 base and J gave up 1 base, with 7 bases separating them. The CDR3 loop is CSARVWGNTEAFF. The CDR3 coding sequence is TGCAGTGCTAGAGTATGGGGGAACACTGAAGCTTTCTTT.

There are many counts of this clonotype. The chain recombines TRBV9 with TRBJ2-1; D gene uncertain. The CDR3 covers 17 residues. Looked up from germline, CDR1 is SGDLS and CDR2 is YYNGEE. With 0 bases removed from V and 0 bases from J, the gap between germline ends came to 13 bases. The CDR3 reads CASSVADIRSSYNEQFF. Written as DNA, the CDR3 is TGTGCCAGCAGCGTAGCCGACATACGGAGCTCCTACAATGAGCAGTTCTTC. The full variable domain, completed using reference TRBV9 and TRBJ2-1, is DSGVTQTPKHLITATGQRVTLRCSPRSGDLSVYWYQQSLDQGLQFLIQYYNGEERAKGNILERFSAQQFPDLHSELNLSSLELGDSALYFCASSVADIRSSYNEQFFGPGTRLTVL.